The 31 T cell receptor beta chains presented below share a single source sample, sequenced in a study of T cell responses to AZD1222 COVID-19 vaccine. Using immunoSEQ multiplex PCR, the repertoire was profiled, and TCRdb retains in-frame clones only, with some absent. The data contain approximately 80,000 clones, roughly 85% of them seen just once; the ten biggest clones take up roughly a tenth. Sequenced here: peripheral blood, sampled 28 days after the second AZD1222 dose. The receptor set was obtained from an adult who received the AZD1222 COVID-19 vaccine.

J is TRBJ2-3 and V is TRBV7-9, with D maybe TRBD2 (7 bases). The CDR3 runs 14 residues. CDR1 is SEHNR and CDR2 is FQNEAQ in the germline V gene (reference sequence). With 6 bases removed from V and 2 bases from J, the gap between germline ends came to 12 bases. The CDR3 sequence is CASSWGGPTDTQYF. DNA for the CDR3: TGTGCCAGCAGTTGGGGGGGGCCCACAGATACGCAGTATTTT.

The chain has TRBV5-1 and TRBJ2-1; D is uncertain. Germline V gene data show CDR1 as SGHRS and CDR2 as YFSETQ. V was clipped by 0 bases and J by 1 base, with 8 bases between them. CDR3 length: 15 amino acids. The CDR3 protein is CASSLAGQSYNEQFF. CDR3 in DNA: TGCGCCAGCAGCTTGGCCGGCCAATCCTACAATGAGCAGTTCTTC.

In its sample, this clone was seen a few times. V gene TRBV24-1 combines with J gene TRBJ2-5; 8 bases line up with TRBD1. This CDR3 is built from 14 residues. The trim removed 7 bases at V and 3 bases at J, leaving 6 bases unmatched. Looked up from germline, CDR1 is KGHDR and CDR2 is SFDVKD. The CDR3 loop reads CATRDRAGKETQYF. For the CDR3, the DNA is TGTGCCACCAGGGACAGGGCAGGTAAAGAGACCCAGTACTTC.

The chain is built from TRBV3-1 (or the pseudogene TRBV3-2) and TRBJ2-5; D is undetermined. V was trimmed by 0 bases and J by 5 bases, leaving 10 bases between them. Germline values: CDR1 LGHDT, CDR2 YNNKEL (reference sequence). The CDR3 totals 14 residues. The chain's CDR3 is CASSQDEANETQYF. The CDR3 DNA reads TGTGCCAGCAGCCAAGATGAGGCTAATGAGACCCAGTACTTC.

The CDR3 bases are TGTGCCAGCAGCTTAGAAAGTTGGGGCACTGGGGCCAACGTCCTGACTTTC. Its protein is CASSLESWGTGANVLTF. The rearrangement links TRBV7-9 to TRBJ2-6; tentative D call: TRBD1 (5 bases). Germline loops: CDR1 SEHNR, CDR2 FQNEAQ (reference sequence). The CDR3 covers 17 residues. Trimming left V 1 base short and J 2 bases short, with 12 bases between.

V is TRBV6-6 and J is TRBJ1-1; D unclear. This CDR3 region has 13 residues. Deletions cut 2 bases from V and 4 bases from J, with 8 bases between. Looked up from germline, CDR1 is MNHNY and CDR2 is SVGAGI (reference sequence). This CDR3 is CASSYGELTEAFF. The CDR3, as DNA: TGTGCCAGCAGTTACGGGGAACTCACTGAAGCTTTCTTT.

This clone was seen once. The gene calls are TRBV5-4 and TRBJ2-2; maybe TRBD2 (6 bases). Germline V gives CDR1 SGHNT, CDR2 YYREEE (reference sequence). The CDR3 runs 14 residues. Trimming took 4 bases from V and 1 from J, leaving 8 bases between them. The CDR3 coding sequence is TGTGCCAGCAGCCCCGGGGGGAACACCGGGGAGCTGTTTTTT. It encodes CASSPGGNTGELFF.

This chain joins TRBV5-4 and TRBJ2-5; a possible D gene is TRBD1 (5 bases). CDR3 length equals 15 residues. Trimming took off 2 bases at V and 0 bases at J, with 11 bases between the two ends. Germline V gene data show CDR1 as SGHNT and CDR2 as YYREEE (reference sequence). CDR3: CASSLGAGYQETQYF. As DNA, the CDR3 is TGTGCCAGCAGCTTAGGAGCAGGGTACCAAGAGACCCAGTACTTC.

V and J are TRBV12-3 or TRBV12-4 and TRBJ2-1; D unresolved. Trimming left V 2 bases short and J 10 bases short, with 12 bases between. The CDR3 covers 13 residues. The CDR3 DNA sequence: TGTGCCAGCAGTTTAAGTGAGAAACGGGAGCAGTTCTTC. This sequence encodes CASSLSEKREQFF.

This chain connects TRBV10-2 to TRBJ2-3; 8 bases map to TRBD1. V gave up 0 bases and J gave up 6 bases; unmatched junction bases: 11. The germline V gene has CDR1 WSHSY and CDR2 SAAADI. The CDR3 is made up of 17 amino acids. The CDR3 spells CASSESKWAGGADTQYF. Written as DNA, the CDR3 is TGCGCCAGCAGTGAGTCGAAATGGGCAGGGGGCGCGGATACGCAGTATTTT.

This clone was counted only a few times. The chain links TRBV7-8 to TRBJ2-3, with 8 nucleotides matching TRBD1. CDR1 and CDR2 (germline): SGHVS, FQNEAQ. There are 15 residues in the CDR3. V lost 1 base to trimming and J lost 4 bases; unmatched junction nucleotides: 4. The CDR3 DNA reads TGTGCCAGCAGCTTAGTGCCAGGGGGCGCAGATACGCAGTATTTT. Its protein product is CASSLVPGGADTQYF.

This rearrangement joins TRBV7-9 to TRBJ1-4; the match to TRBD1 covers 7 bases. J was trimmed by 5 bases and V by 4 bases; bases with no gene match: 10. The CDR3 is made up of 16 amino acids. CDR1 and CDR2 from the germline V gene are SEHNR and FQNEAQ (reference sequence). The CDR3: CASSSKKGTDNEKLFF. The DNA of the CDR3 is TGTGCCAGCAGCTCTAAAAAAGGGACAGACAATGAAAAACTGTTTTTT. Looking up the rest from reference TRBV7-9 and TRBJ1-4 gives the full variable domain: DTGVSQNPRHKITKRGQNVTFRCDPISEHNRLYWYRQTLGQGPEFLTYFQNEAQLEKSRLLSDRFSAERPKGSFSTLEIQRTEQGDSAMYLCASSSKKGTDNEKLFFGSGTQLSVL.

This chain uses TRBV3-1 (or the pseudogene TRBV3-2) with TRBJ2-7; tentatively, D is TRBD1 or TRBD2 (5 bases each). CDR1 LGHDT and CDR2 YNNKEL come from the germline V gene (reference sequence). CDR3 length equals 16 residues. V shed 0 bases and J shed 2 bases, with 14 bases lying between them. The CDR3 protein is CASSQEFGTGTYEQYF. As DNA, the CDR3 is TGTGCCAGCAGCCAAGAATTTGGGACGGGGACCTACGAGCAGTACTTC.

V usage is TRBV3-1 (or the pseudogene TRBV3-2) and J usage is TRBJ2-7, with D unclear. The V and J ends lost 5 bases and 3 bases respectively, with 14 bases between them. The germline V gene has CDR1 LGHDT and CDR2 YNNKEL (reference sequence). The CDR3 contains 14 residues. This chain's CDR3 is CASSSLGPVYEQYF. The CDR3 DNA reads as TGTGCCAGCAGCAGTTTGGGCCCCGTCTACGAGCAGTACTTC.

This rearrangement joins TRBV19 to TRBJ2-1; no clear D. The CDR3 contains 11 residues. Trimming removed 8 bases from V and 4 bases from J, with 6 bases in between. Germline V gives CDR1 LNHDA, CDR2 SQIVND (reference sequence). The chain's CDR3 is CASVGYNEQFF. CDR3 DNA: TGTGCCAGTGTTGGGTACAATGAGCAGTTCTTC. The full variable domain, with the rest looked up from reference TRBV19 and TRBJ2-1, is DGGITQSPKYLFRKEGQNVTLSCEQNLNHDAMYWYRQDPGQGLRLIYYSQIVNDFQKGDIAEGYSVSREKKESFPLTVTSAQKNPTAFYLCASVGYNEQFFGPGTRLTVL.

The genes are TRBV3-1 (or the pseudogene TRBV3-2) and TRBJ2-4; 8 positions match TRBD2. V gave up 0 bases and J gave up 0 bases; unmatched junction bases: 4. Germline CDR1 and CDR2: LGHDT and YNNKEL (reference sequence). This CDR3 region has 17 residues. The CDR3: CASSQDPAGVAKNIQYF. The CDR3 nucleotides read TGTGCCAGCAGCCAAGATCCAGCGGGGGTAGCCAAAAACATTCAGTACTTC.

The CDR3 nucleotides read TGTGCCAGCAGTTACTCGATAACTGGAAATGAGCAGTTCTTC. Protein sequence: CASSYSITGNEQFF. The chain has TRBV6-6 and TRBJ2-1; D uncertain. Deletions cut 0 bases from V and 7 bases from J, with 10 bases between. The CDR3 loop spans 14 amino acids. The germline CDR1 and CDR2 sequences are MNHNY and SVGAGI (reference sequence).

This clone was picked up one time. The genes are TRBV28 and TRBJ1-5, with D uncertain. The CDR3 is 15 amino acids. CDR1 and CDR2 from the germline V gene are MDHEN and SYDVKM. Deletions cut 3 bases from V and 4 bases from J, with 13 bases between. CDR3 DNA: TGTGCCAGCAGTTTTTTGTCGGGGAGAAATCAGCCCCAGCATTTT. It is translated as CASSFLSGRNQPQHF.

This clone has just one count. V gene TRBV27 combines with J gene TRBJ1-6; D gene unclear. The germline gives CDR1 MNHEY, CDR2 SMNVEV (reference sequence). V was pared by 3 bases and J by 11 bases, with 8 bases between. This CDR3 region has 12 residues. The CDR3 DNA sequence: TGTGCCAGCAGTTTTCGCGGGGCACCCCTCCACTTT. Translated, it gives CASSFRGAPLHF.

This chain joins TRBV29-1 and TRBJ1-2; possibly TRBD1 for D (5 bases). Trimming shortened V by 2 bases and J by 8 bases, and 12 bases separated the two germline ends. The CDR3 consists of 12 residues. The germline V gene encodes CDR1 SQVTM and CDR2 ANQGSEA. The CDR3 DNA follows: TGCAGCGTTGAACAGGGATCGATCGGCTACACCTTC. Translation: CSVEQGSIGYTF. The full variable domain, completed using reference TRBV29-1 and TRBJ1-2, is SAVISQKPSRDICQRGTSLTIQCQVDSQVTMMFWYRQQPGQSLTLIATANQGSEATYESGFVIDKFPISRPNLTFSTLTVSNMSPEDSSIYLCSVEQGSIGYTFGSGTRLTVV.

J is TRBJ1-4 and V is TRBV28; 7 bases are shared with TRBD1. The CDR3 extends over 14 amino acids. Germline-derived CDR1 and CDR2 are MDHEN and SYDVKM. Trimming at V came to 6 bases and at J to 4 bases, leaving 5 bases not matched to a gene. CDR3 protein: CASRTGTFNEKLFF. The CDR3 region has the DNA TGTGCCAGCAGGACAGGGACCTTTAATGAAAAACTGTTTTTT.

In this sample, this clone turned up once. The chain combines TRBV2 with TRBJ2-3, with 10 bases that match TRBD2. This CDR3 spans 17 amino acids. CDR1 is SNHLY, CDR2 FYNNEI, per germline. Unmatched junction bases numbered 13, after V lost 10 bases and J lost 0 bases. This CDR3 reads CATHRLLGLASTDTQYF. CDR3 bases: TGTGCCACCCACCGCCTATTGGGACTAGCGAGCACAGATACGCAGTATTTT.

This chain links TRBV5-1 with TRBJ2-7; 7 bases line up with TRBD2. V was clipped by 0 bases and J by 6 bases; unmatched bases: 6. The germline CDR1 and CDR2 sequences are SGHRS and YFSETQ. The CDR3 has 14 residues. The CDR3 DNA reads TGCGCCAGCAGCTTGGATAGCGGGTCACCCGAGCAGTACTTC. Protein: CASSLDSGSPEQYF.

The chain is built from TRBV9 and TRBJ2-7, with D perhaps TRBD1 (7 bases). CDR3 length equals 14 residues. V dropped 4 bases and J dropped 4 bases, with 15 bases sitting between them. CDR1 and CDR2 from the germline V gene are SGDLS and YYNGEE. The DNA of the CDR3 is TGTGCCAGCAGCCCCCACAGGGGAGGTTACGAGCAGTACTTC. It yields the protein CASSPHRGGYEQYF.

The chain employs TRBV9 and TRBJ2-5, with a possible D match to TRBD1 (6 bases). Trimming took 0 bases from V and 2 from J, leaving 11 bases between them. This CDR3 has 15 residues. Germline CDR1 SGDLS, CDR2 YYNGEE. The CDR3 is CASSVGPQGQETQYF. CDR3 DNA: TGTGCCAGCAGCGTAGGTCCACAGGGACAAGAGACCCAGTACTTC.

The chain recombines TRBV27 with TRBJ2-1; D is unresolved. Deletions cut 6 bases from V and 6 bases from J, with 9 bases between. This CDR3 has 12 amino acids. Germline CDR1 and CDR2: MNHEY and SMNVEV (reference sequence). The CDR3 bases are TGTGCCAGCAGCACCGTGGGCAATGAGCAGTTCTTC. Translation gives CASSTVGNEQFF.

The chain is built from TRBV27 and TRBJ2-1; D gene unclear. This CDR3 is built from 13 residues. Germline CDR1 and CDR2: MNHEY and SMNVEV (reference sequence). Between the trimmed V and J ends, which lost 7 bases and 3 bases, there was a span of 10 bases. In DNA form, the CDR3 reads TGTGCCAGCAAGTCCAGACGCTACAATGAGCAGTTCTTC. Protein: CASKSRRYNEQFF.

This clone is labeled as medium-sized (0.01 to 0.1%). The rearrangement links TRBV5-4 to TRBJ1-2, with TRBD1 matching over 8 bases. The CDR3 totals 18 residues. Germline V gene sequence: CDR1 SGHNT, CDR2 YYREEE (reference sequence). V lost 4 bases, J lost 3 bases, and 17 bases stayed unmatched. The CDR3 reads CASSTSRVQGAQDYGYTF. The CDR3 DNA follows: TGTGCCAGCAGCACCTCGAGGGTGCAGGGGGCGCAGGACTATGGCTACACCTTC.

This clone showed up just once. V usage is TRBV3-1 (or the pseudogene TRBV3-2) and J usage is TRBJ2-7; 11 bases are a match to TRBD2. Germline lookup yields CDR1 LGHDT and CDR2 YNNKEL (reference sequence). V lost 1 base and J lost 0; bases outside the gene matches: 8. CDR3 length equals 18 residues. The CDR3 protein is CASSQGPLAGGTSYEQYF. The CDR3 region has the DNA TGTGCCAGCAGCCAAGGTCCCCTAGCGGGGGGTACCTCCTACGAGCAGTACTTC.

This clone came up once. V is TRBV5-1 and J is TRBJ2-7, with D maybe TRBD2 (6 bases). Germline lookup yields CDR1 SGHRS and CDR2 YFSETQ. Trimming cost V 3 bases and J 5 bases, with 18 bases left between them. The CDR3 is made up of 15 amino acids. The CDR3 DNA reads TGCGCCAGCAGCTCCTCTCCAGGGACTCACAACGAGCAGTACTTC. This translates into CASSSSPGTHNEQYF.

This rearrangement joins TRBV5-6 to TRBJ1-2; D is possibly TRBD1 (5 bases). This CDR3 has 13 amino acids. Germline V lookup: CDR1 SGHDT, CDR2 YYEEEE. The ends were cut back, 4 bases at V and 5 bases at J, with 12 bases in the middle. The CDR3 DNA sequence: TGTGCCAGCAGCCGCGGGGCTACATATGGCTACACCTTC. The encoded protein is CASSRGATYGYTF.